A single sample gave rise to the 28 T cell receptor beta chains below, sequenced in a study of blood T cell repertoires in COVID-19. Some clones are missing from TCRdb's copy, which holds only in-frame ones; the method was immunoSEQ multiplex PCR. The data hold around 30,000 clones, with more than 80% observed a single time. The sample comprised peripheral blood. These receptors came from a woman between 40 and 50 years old with active or convalescent COVID-19.

As for this clone: At one end, the junction sequence differs from germline, possibly due to a read error. The chain recombines TRBV7-7 with TRBJ2-7; 9 positions match TRBD1. The CDR3 has 13 residues. Germline V gene sequence: CDR1 SSHAT, CDR2 FNYEAQ (reference sequence). The chain's CDR3 is CASSFRTGVEQYF. CDR3 sequence (DNA): TGTGCTAGCAGCTTTCGGACAGGGGTCGAGCAGTACTTC.

V and J are TRBV27 and TRBJ2-7; D gene unclear. The CDR3 is 13 amino acids. V was clipped by 6 bases and J by 3 bases, with 12 bases between them. The V gene's germline CDR1 is MNHEY and CDR2 SMNVEV (reference sequence). Here the CDR3 reads CASSLTPYYEQYF. CDR3 coding DNA: TGTGCCAGCAGCCTGACACCATACTACGAGCAGTACTTC.

The CDR3 bases are TGTGCCACCAGTGATTTACCAGGGGTAGTCGAGCAGTACTTC. It is translated as CATSDLPGVVEQYF. The J gene is TRBJ2-7, the V gene TRBV24-1, with D possibly being TRBD1 (6 bases). The germline V gene encodes CDR1 KGHDR and CDR2 SFDVKD. This CDR3 contains 14 residues. V shed 1 base and J shed 6 bases, with 12 bases lying between them.

The chain combines TRBV7-3 with TRBJ2-5; 16 bases agree with TRBD2. V gave up 5 bases and J gave up 4 bases; unmatched junction bases: 7. The CDR3 consists of 17 residues. Germline V gene data show CDR1 as SGHTA and CDR2 as FQGTGA. The CDR3 DNA sequence: TGTGCCAGCAGCCCGCGGGGACTAGCGGGAGGGCTAGAGACCCAGTACTTC. Amino acids: CASSPRGLAGGLETQYF.

The J gene is TRBJ2-1, the V gene TRBV5-6; no clear D. V was clipped by 0 bases and J by 4 bases, with 8 bases between them. This CDR3 spans 14 amino acids. The germline V gene has CDR1 SGHDT and CDR2 YYEEEE. The DNA for the CDR3 is TGTGCCAGCAGCTTGGGCGCGGTTTACAATGAGCAGTTCTTC. Translation gives CASSLGAVYNEQFF.

The V gene is TRBV10-2, the J gene TRBJ2-7, with a possible D match to TRBD1 (6 bases). In germline, CDR1 is WSHSY, CDR2 SAAADI. V was pared by 0 bases and J by 1 base, with 10 bases between. The CDR3 sequence is 15 residues long. For the CDR3, the DNA is TGCGCCAGCAGTGAGTCGCCGACAGGTTCCTACGAGCAGTACTTC. Translated, it gives CASSESPTGSYEQYF.

The chain is built from TRBV19 and TRBJ2-7; TRBD1 aligns across 10 bases. With V trimmed by 4 bases and J by 6 bases, 6 bases remained unmatched. CDR3 length: 14 residues. Per the germline V gene, CDR1 is LNHDA and CDR2 is SQIVND (reference sequence). The CDR3 here is CASSTGTGVLEQYF. The CDR3 nucleotides read TGTGCCAGTAGTACCGGGACAGGGGTCCTCGAGCAGTACTTC.

V is TRBV27 and J is TRBJ2-7; TRBD1 matches 7 bases. The CDR3 extends over 16 amino acids. Looked up from germline, CDR1 is MNHEY and CDR2 is SMNVEV (reference sequence). V lost 3 bases and J lost 10; bases outside the gene matches: 18. The CDR3 DNA sequence: TGTGCCAGCAGTTTCAGCCGCGGACAGGTCGCGATGGGCCAGTACTTC. Amino acid sequence: CASSFSRGQVAMGQYF.

The rearrangement links TRBV5-6 to TRBJ2-7, with 11 bases identical to TRBD1. Unmatched junction bases numbered 3, after V lost 4 bases and J lost 3 bases. Germline V gene lookup returns CDR1 SGHDT and CDR2 YYEEEE. The CDR3 has 14 amino acids. The CDR3 protein is CASSVGTGGYEQYF. CDR3 bases: TGTGCCAGCAGCGTGGGGACAGGGGGCTACGAGCAGTACTTC.

The rearrangement links TRBV11-2 to TRBJ1-1, with 9 bases aligning to TRBD1. With V trimmed by 5 bases and J by 4 bases, 14 bases remained unmatched. There are 17 residues in the CDR3. Germline CDR1 and CDR2: SGHAT and FQNNGV. The CDR3 DNA is TGTGCCAGCAGCCTTGGCCGGGGACAGGGTTTCGGCACTGAAGCTTTCTTT. Protein product: CASSLGRGQGFGTEAFF. Combining the CDR3 with reference TRBV11-2 and TRBJ1-1 gives the whole variable domain EAGVAQSPRYKIIEKRQSVAFWCNPISGHATLYWYQQILGQGPKLLIQFQNNGVVDDSQLPKDRFSAERLKGVDSTLKIQPAKLEDSAVYLCASSLGRGQGFGTEAFFGQGTRLTVV.

J is TRBJ1-3 and V is TRBV6-1; D is possibly TRBD1 (5 bases). With 3 bases removed from V and 0 bases from J, the gap between germline ends came to 9 bases. The CDR3 runs to 15 residues. Germline-derived CDR1 and CDR2 are MNHNS and SASEGT. CDR3 DNA: TGTGCCAGCAGTGACAGGACAACCTCTGGAAACACCATATATTTT. Translated: CASSDRTTSGNTIYF.

The chain's CDR3 is CASSFSGVDEQFF. Here the CDR3 DNA reads TGTGCCAGCAGCTTCTCCGGGGTGGATGAGCAGTTCTTC. This sequence joins TRBV7-3 and TRBJ2-1, with D maybe TRBD2 (5 bases). Trimming took 3 bases from V and 8 from J, leaving 11 bases between them. The germline CDR1 and CDR2 sequences are SGHTA and FQGTGA. The CDR3 is 13 amino acids.

A single count supports this clone. The gene calls are TRBV3-1 (or the pseudogene TRBV3-2) and TRBJ2-7; D gene unclear. CDR1 and CDR2 from the germline V gene are LGHDT and YNNKEL (reference sequence). The CDR3 sequence is 13 residues long. V was cut by 4 bases and J by 0 bases, with 7 bases left in between. The CDR3 protein is CASSPPSSYEQYF. In DNA, the CDR3 is TGTGCCAGCAGCCCGCCTAGCTCCTACGAGCAGTACTTC.

The rearrangement uses TRBV10-2 and TRBJ2-7, with D possibly TRBD1 on 5 matching bases. The germline V and J ends were trimmed by 5 bases and 2 bases, with 7 bases remaining between them. CDR3 length: 12 residues. Germline values: CDR1 WSHSY, CDR2 SAAADI. CDR3: CASSQGPYEQYF. The CDR3 nucleotides read TGCGCCAGCAGTCAGGGTCCCTACGAGCAGTACTTC.

This sequence joins TRBV2 and TRBJ1-1; tentatively, D is TRBD1 (6 bases). Trimming removed 2 bases from V and 4 bases from J, with 17 bases in between. This CDR3 region has 16 residues. The V gene's germline CDR1 is SNHLY and CDR2 FYNNEI. CDR3 amino acids: CASSEPPPTGSTEAFF. CDR3 nucleotides: TGTGCCAGCAGTGAACCACCGCCGACAGGAAGCACTGAAGCTTTCTTT.

The chain is built from TRBV12-5 and TRBJ2-5; tentatively, D is TRBD2 (6 bases). This CDR3 contains 17 residues. Trimming took off 2 bases at V and 0 bases at J, with 16 bases between the two ends. Germline loops: CDR1 LGHNT, CDR2 FRNRAP. In DNA form, the CDR3 reads TGTGCTAGTGGTTTGCCCTTAGCGGAGGAGTACCAAGAGACCCAGTACTTC. It codes for CASGLPLAEEYQETQYF.

The gene calls are TRBV7-9 and TRBJ1-5, with TRBD1 identical over 10 bases. This CDR3 comprises 18 residues. Germline values: CDR1 SEHNR, CDR2 FQNEAQ (reference sequence). V shed 0 bases, J shed 7 bases, and the junction held 12 bases outside the gene matches. CDR3 DNA: TGTGCCAGCAGCTTAGCGTTAGGGACAGGGGCCCCATCGCAGCCCCAGCATTTT. This gives the protein CASSLALGTGAPSQPQHF.

The chain combines TRBV9 with TRBJ1-3; TRBD1 agrees at 8 bases. Germline V gene data show CDR1 as SGDLS and CDR2 as YYNGEE. The CDR3 covers 14 residues. The junction had 4 bases not matched to a gene; V was cut back by 4 bases and J by 4 bases. The CDR3 here is CASSPRDRGNTIYF. CDR3 in DNA: TGTGCCAGCAGCCCCCGGGACAGGGGAAACACCATATATTTT.

The gene calls are TRBV5-1 and TRBJ1-1; D not certain. The length of the CDR3 is 13 residues. V lost 0 bases and J lost 1, with 4 bases in between. The germline gives CDR1 SGHRS, CDR2 YFSETQ. The CDR3 here is CASSLAGNTEAFF. The CDR3, as DNA: TGCGCCAGCAGCTTGGCGGGGAACACTGAAGCTTTCTTT.

The genes are TRBV6-2 or TRBV6-3 and TRBJ2-2; 7 bases match TRBD2. CDR3 size: 19 residues. Looked up from germline, CDR1 is MNHEY and CDR2 is SVGEGT. Unmatched junction bases numbered 18, after V lost 4 bases and J lost 4 bases. This CDR3 reads CASSSSRASGNPSTGELFF. The CDR3 nucleotides are TGTGCCAGCAGTTCCTCCCGTGCTAGCGGCAACCCCTCCACCGGGGAGCTGTTTTTT.

The J gene is TRBJ1-6, the V gene TRBV6-4; 7 bases are a match to TRBD1. Trimming cost V 5 bases and J 10 bases; bases outside gene matches: 11. Germline CDR1 and CDR2: MRHNA and SNTAGT. There are 15 residues in the CDR3. The CDR3 DNA reads TGTGCCAGCAGTAACGAACAGGGGTCCCCCTCACCCCTCCACTTT. This codes for CASSNEQGSPSPLHF.

The count of this clone is one. The chain joins TRBV6-5 to TRBJ1-5; TRBD1 is a possible D gene (6 bases). The length of the CDR3 is 15 residues. Germline assignment: CDR1 MNHEY and CDR2 SVGAGI. V shed 6 bases and J shed 0 bases, with 12 bases lying between them. The CDR3 protein is CASRTGFYSNQPQHF. The CDR3, as DNA: TGTGCCAGCAGGACAGGATTCTATAGCAATCAGCCCCAGCATTTT.

The V and J genes are TRBV19 and TRBJ2-3, with TRBD2 identical over 12 bases. V was clipped by 5 bases and J by 2 bases; unmatched bases: 14. This CDR3 comprises 19 residues. Germline V gene sequence: CDR1 LNHDA, CDR2 SQIVND (reference sequence). The CDR3, as DNA: TGTGCCAGTAGTGATCCGGGACTAGCGGGCCAAACACCCACAGATACGCAGTATTTT. Protein product: CASSDPGLAGQTPTDTQYF.

The chain has TRBV7-3 and TRBJ2-2, with D perhaps TRBD2 (6 bases). The CDR3 extends over 13 amino acids. The V end lost 2 bases, the J end lost 8 bases, and 9 bases lay between the germline ends. Germline CDR1 and CDR2: SGHTA and FQGTGA. Here the CDR3 reads CASSLVREGELFF. The CDR3 nucleotides read TGTGCCAGCAGCTTAGTCCGGGAGGGGGAGCTGTTTTTT.

The rearrangement joins TRBV7-2 to TRBJ2-5; D gene uncertain. The CDR3 runs to 16 residues. Germline V gives CDR1 SGHTA, CDR2 FQGNSA. Trimming left V 2 bases short and J 4 bases short, with 17 bases between. Written as DNA, the CDR3 is TGTGCCAGCAGCTTAAACAGACCCGCAAATTCAGAGACCCAGTACTTC. Amino acid sequence: CASSLNRPANSETQYF.

The sample holds a few counts of this clone. This chain connects TRBV9 to TRBJ1-1; D gene uncertain. This CDR3 is 14 amino acids long. Germline-derived CDR1 and CDR2 are SGDLS and YYNGEE. Trimming cost V 1 base and J 0 bases, with 7 bases left between them. The CDR3 here is CASSVFPVNTEAFF. The CDR3 DNA follows: TGTGCCAGCAGCGTATTCCCGGTGAACACTGAAGCTTTCTTT.

V gene TRBV6-1 combines with J gene TRBJ2-7, with D perhaps TRBD1 (5 bases). The germline V gene has CDR1 MNHNS and CDR2 SASEGT. Trimming removed 2 bases from V and 3 bases from J, with 11 bases in between. This CDR3 is built from 14 residues. The CDR3 here is CASSETGTLYEQYF. For the CDR3, the DNA is TGTGCCAGCAGTGAAACAGGTACGCTCTACGAGCAGTACTTC.

The chain carries TRBV2 and TRBJ2-5, with a tentative D call TRBD1 (5 bases). Trimming shortened V by 5 bases and J by 1 base, and 11 bases separated the two germline ends. The CDR3 sequence is 14 residues long. Germline V gene data show CDR1 as SNHLY and CDR2 as FYNNEI. In DNA, the CDR3 is TGTGCCAGCAGTCGAGACAGAGGCCAAGAGACCCAGTACTTC. Translation gives CASSRDRGQETQYF.